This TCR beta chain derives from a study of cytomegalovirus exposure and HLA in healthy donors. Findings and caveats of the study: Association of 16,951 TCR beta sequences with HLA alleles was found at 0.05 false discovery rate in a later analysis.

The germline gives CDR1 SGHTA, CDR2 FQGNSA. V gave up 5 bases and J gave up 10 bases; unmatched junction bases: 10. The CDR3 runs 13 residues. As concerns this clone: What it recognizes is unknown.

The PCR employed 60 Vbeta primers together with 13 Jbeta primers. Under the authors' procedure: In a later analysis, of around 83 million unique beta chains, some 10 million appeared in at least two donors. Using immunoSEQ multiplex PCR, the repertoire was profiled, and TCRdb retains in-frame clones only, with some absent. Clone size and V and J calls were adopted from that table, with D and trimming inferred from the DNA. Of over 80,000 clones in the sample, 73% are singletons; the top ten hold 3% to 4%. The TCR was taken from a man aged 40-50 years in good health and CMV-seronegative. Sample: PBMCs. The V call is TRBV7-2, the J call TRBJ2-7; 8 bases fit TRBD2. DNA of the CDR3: TGTGCCAGCAGCCCCCCCGGCGGGGGGCCTCAGTACTTC. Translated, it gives CASSPPGGGPQYF.